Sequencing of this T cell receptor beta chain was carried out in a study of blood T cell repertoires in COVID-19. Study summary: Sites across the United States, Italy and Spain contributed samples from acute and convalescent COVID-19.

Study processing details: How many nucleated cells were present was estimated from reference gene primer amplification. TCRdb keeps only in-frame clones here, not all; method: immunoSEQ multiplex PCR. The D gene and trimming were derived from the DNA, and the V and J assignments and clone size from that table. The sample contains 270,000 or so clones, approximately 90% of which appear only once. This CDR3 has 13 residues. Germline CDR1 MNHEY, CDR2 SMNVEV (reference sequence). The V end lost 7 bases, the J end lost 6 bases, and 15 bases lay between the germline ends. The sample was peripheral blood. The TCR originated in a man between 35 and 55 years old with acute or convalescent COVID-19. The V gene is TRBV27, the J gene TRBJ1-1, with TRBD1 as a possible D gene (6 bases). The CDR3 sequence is CASTLRRGSEAFF. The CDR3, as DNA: TGTGCCAGCACCCTACGCAGGGGCTCTGAAGCTTTCTTT.